This TCR beta chain was captured in a study of blood T cell repertoires in COVID-19. The germline V gene has CDR1 KGHDR and CDR2 SFDVKD. Deletions cut 7 bases from V and 4 bases from J, with 16 bases between. This CDR3 comprises 15 residues. Per the original data handling: Counts of nucleated cells, estimated from reference gene primer amplification, were obtained. Here immunoSEQ multiplex PCR was the method, and the copy in TCRdb shows in-frame clones only, minus some. The DNA was the basis for D and trimming; V, J and clone size are from that table. The data show over 120,000 clones, with about 80% seen just once and 3.5% to 4.5% held by the top ten.

The V and J genes are TRBV24-1 and TRBJ1-5, with a possible D match to TRBD1 (6 bases). This receptor was identified in a woman between 55 and 75 years old with acute or convalescent COVID-19. The sequenced sample consisted of peripheral blood. Here the CDR3 DNA reads TGTGCCACCAGCGAACAGGGAAGGTTTAATCAGCCCCAGCATTTT. Translation: CATSEQGRFNQPQHF.